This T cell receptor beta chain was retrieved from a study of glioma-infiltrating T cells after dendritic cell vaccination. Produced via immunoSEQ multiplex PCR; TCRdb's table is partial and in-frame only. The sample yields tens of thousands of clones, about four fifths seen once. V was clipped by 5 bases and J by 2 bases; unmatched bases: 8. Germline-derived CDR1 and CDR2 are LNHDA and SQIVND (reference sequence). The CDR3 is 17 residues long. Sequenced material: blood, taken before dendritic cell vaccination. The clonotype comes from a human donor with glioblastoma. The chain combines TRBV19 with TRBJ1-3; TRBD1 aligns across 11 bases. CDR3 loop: CASSAQGQGATGNTIYF. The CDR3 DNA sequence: TGTGCCAGTAGTGCCCAAGGACAGGGGGCTACTGGAAACACCATATATTTT.